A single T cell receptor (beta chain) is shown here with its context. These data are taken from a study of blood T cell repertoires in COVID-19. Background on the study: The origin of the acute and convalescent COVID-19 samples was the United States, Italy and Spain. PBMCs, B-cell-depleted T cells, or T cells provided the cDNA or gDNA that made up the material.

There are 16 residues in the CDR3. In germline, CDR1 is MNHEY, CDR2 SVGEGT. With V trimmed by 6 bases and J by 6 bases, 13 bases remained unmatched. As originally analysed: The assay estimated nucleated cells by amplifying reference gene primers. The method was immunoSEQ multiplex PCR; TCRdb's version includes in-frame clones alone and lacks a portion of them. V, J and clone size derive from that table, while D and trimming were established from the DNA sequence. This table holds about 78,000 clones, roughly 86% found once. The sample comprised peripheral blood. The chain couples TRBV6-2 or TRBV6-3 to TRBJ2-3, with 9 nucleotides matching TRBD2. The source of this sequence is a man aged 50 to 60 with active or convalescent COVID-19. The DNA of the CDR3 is TGTGCCAGCAGCCCTCTCGGGACTAGCCCTCGGGATACGCAGTATTTT. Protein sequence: CASSPLGTSPRDTQYF.